The clone carrying this T cell receptor (beta chain) has a single count. What it binds is unknown. The data originate from a study of OX40 agonist ivuxolimab in advanced cancers. Sequencing was performed with immunoSEQ multiplex PCR; in TCRdb, only in-frame clones are kept and a portion is missing. Of tens of thousands of clones listed, over 75% are singletons. General observations from the study: No antigen was identified for the clonally expanded peripheral T cells. Nonresponders included some who also had low normalized T-cell clonal expansion. The study found among the lowest clonal expansion in partial responders at 0.1-3.0 mg/kg.

The V gene's germline CDR1 is SGHDN and CDR2 FVKESK. Trimming took 4 bases from V and 2 from J; bases not matched to a gene: 9. The CDR3 runs to 16 residues. The chain links TRBV14 to TRBJ2-3; 7 bases are shared with TRBD2. Sequenced here: CD4+ or CD8+ T cells sorted from blood, sampled in a trial of the OX40 agonist ivuxolimab. The receptor comes from an adult with an advanced solid tumor such as melanoma, head and neck, liver or kidney cancer. CDR3: CASSPYWDYSTDTQYF. The CDR3 nucleotides read TGTGCCAGCAGCCCGTATTGGGACTACTCCACAGATACGCAGTATTTT.